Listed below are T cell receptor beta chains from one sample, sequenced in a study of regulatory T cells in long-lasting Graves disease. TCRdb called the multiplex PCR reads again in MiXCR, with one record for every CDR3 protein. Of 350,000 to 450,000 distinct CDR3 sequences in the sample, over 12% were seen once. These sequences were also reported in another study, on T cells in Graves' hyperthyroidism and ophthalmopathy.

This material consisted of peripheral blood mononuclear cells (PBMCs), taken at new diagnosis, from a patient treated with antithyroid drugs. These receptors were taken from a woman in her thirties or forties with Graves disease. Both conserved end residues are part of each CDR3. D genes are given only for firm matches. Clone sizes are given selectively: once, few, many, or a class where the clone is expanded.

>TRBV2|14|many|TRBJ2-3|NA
TGTGCCAGCAGGTTACAGGGAGGCACAGATACGCAGTATTTT
CASRLQGGTDTQYF
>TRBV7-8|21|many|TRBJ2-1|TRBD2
TGTGCCAGCAGCTTACCCGAGGAGACTAGCGGGATTCGGGCAACCTACAATGAGCAGTTCTTC
CASSLPEETSGIRATYNEQFF
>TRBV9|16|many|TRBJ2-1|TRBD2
TGTGCCAGCAGCGTAGTGATAGCGGGAGGGGGAGGTGAGCAGTTCTTC
CASSVVIAGGGGEQFF
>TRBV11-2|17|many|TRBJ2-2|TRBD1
TGTGCCAGCAGCCCTGGGTCTCAGGGGGCGCTTACCGGGGAGCTGTTTTTT
CASSPGSQGALTGELFF
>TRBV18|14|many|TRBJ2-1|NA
TGTGCCAGCTCACCGGTGCGTGGTTGGAATGAGCAGTTCTTC
CASSPVRGWNEQFF
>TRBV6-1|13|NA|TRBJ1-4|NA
TGTGCCAGCAGTGAGGGTCCTAATGAAAAACTGTTTTTT
CASSEGPNEKLFF
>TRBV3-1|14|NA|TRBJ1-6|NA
TGTGCCAGCAGCCGGGGGGCGGTTAATTCACCCCTCCACTTT
CASSRGAVNSPLHF
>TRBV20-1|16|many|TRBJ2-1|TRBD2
TGCAGTGCTAGGAATCCGACTAGCGGGACTCACAATGAGCAGTTCTTC
CSARNPTSGTHNEQFF
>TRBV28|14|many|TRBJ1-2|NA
TGTGCCAGCAGTTTATACGGGGCAAACTATGGCTACACCTTC
CASSLYGANYGYTF
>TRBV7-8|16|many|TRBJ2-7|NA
TGTGCCAGCAGCTCAAGGGGGGTAGCAGCGGTGGGCGAGCAGTACTTC
CASSSRGVAAVGEQYF
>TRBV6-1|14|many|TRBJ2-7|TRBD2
TGTGCCAGCACCGTAGCGGGAGTGGTTTACGAGCAGTACTTC
CASTVAGVVYEQYF
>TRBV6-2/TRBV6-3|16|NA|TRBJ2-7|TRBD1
TGTGCCAGCAGCCCCGGGACAGGGGTTTTAGTATACGAGCAGTACTTC
CASSPGTGVLVYEQYF
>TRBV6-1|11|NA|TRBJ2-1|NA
TGTGCCAGCAGTAAGGCGGATGAGCAGTTCTTC
CASSKADEQFF
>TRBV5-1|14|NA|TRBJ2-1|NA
TGCGCCAGCAGCTTGGAGCCGGCATACAATGAGCAGTTCTTC
CASSLEPAYNEQFF
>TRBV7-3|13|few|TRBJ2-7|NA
TGTGCCAGCAGCTTAATGGAGAGGAGCGAGCAGTACTTC
CASSLMERSEQYF
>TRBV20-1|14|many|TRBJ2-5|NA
TGCAGTGCCTATCGCGACGGGCGGGAAGAGACCCAGTACTTC
CSAYRDGREETQYF
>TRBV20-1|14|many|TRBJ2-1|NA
TGCAGTGCTAGAGATGGCACTAACTACAATGAGCAGTTCTTC
CSARDGTNYNEQFF
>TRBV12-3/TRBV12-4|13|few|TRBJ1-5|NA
TGTGCCTGCAGGAAAGGGGGAAAGCAGCCCCAGCATTTT
CACRKGGKQPQHF
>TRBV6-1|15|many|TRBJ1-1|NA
TGTGCCAGCATTGGACAACCTTTGGGGGACACTGAAGCTTTCTTT
CASIGQPLGDTEAFF